These 14 T cell receptor beta chains were sequenced from one sample in a study of blood T cell repertoires in COVID-19. Here immunoSEQ multiplex PCR was the method, and the copy in TCRdb shows in-frame clones only, minus some. In the table there are about 160,000 clones, around 82% of which are singletons. The sample was peripheral blood. These receptors all stem from a woman aged 35 to 49 with COVID-19, enrolled during active disease.

This clone was counted once. This specimen includes other DNA sequences encoding the same CDR3. The J gene is TRBJ2-7, the V gene TRBV20-1; D possibly corresponds to TRBD2 (6 bases). V lost 6 bases and J 5 bases, leaving 11 bases between the germline ends. This CDR3 is built from 11 residues. Germline loops: CDR1 DFQATT, CDR2 SNEGSKA (reference sequence). The CDR3: CSAGRGNEQYF. The DNA of the CDR3 is TGCAGTGCGGGCCGGGGGAACGAGCAGTACTTC.

This clone was observed a handful of times. The V and J genes are TRBV6-5 and TRBJ1-6; maybe TRBD1 (5 bases). CDR3 length: 15 residues. CDR1 MNHEY and CDR2 SVGAGI come from the germline V gene. Trimming pared 0 bases from V and 5 bases from J, leaving 8 bases between. DNA for the CDR3: TGTGCCAGCAGTTACTCCGACAGACATAATTCACCCCTCCACTTT. Residues: CASSYSDRHNSPLHF.

The rearrangement joins TRBV28 to TRBJ2-7; TRBD1 aligns across 8 bases. This CDR3 is built from 12 residues. CDR1 and CDR2 from the germline V gene are MDHEN and SYDVKM. The trim removed 5 bases at V and 5 bases at J, leaving 2 bases unmatched. The CDR3 DNA is TGTGCCAGCAGTGACAGGGGTAACGAGCAGTACTTC. Amino acids: CASSDRGNEQYF.

V gene TRBV9 combines with J gene TRBJ2-3, with 13 bases lining up with TRBD2. Germline trimming cut 0 bases from V and 5 bases from J; bases unmatched to any gene: 3. Germline V gene sequence: CDR1 SGDLS, CDR2 YYNGEE. This CDR3 spans 16 amino acids. CDR3 coding DNA: TGTGCCAGCAGCGTAGGGACTAGCGGGAGCCAAGATACGCAGTATTTT. Its translation is CASSVGTSGSQDTQYF.

This rearrangement joins TRBV28 to TRBJ2-4; a weak D match, TRBD2 (5 bases). Per the germline V gene, CDR1 is MDHEN and CDR2 is SYDVKM. The CDR3 contains 17 residues. V dropped 3 bases and J dropped 3 bases, with 18 bases sitting between them. The CDR3 region has the DNA TGTGCCAGCAGTTTGCCGGACGGGGTAGGGAACAAAAACATTCAGTACTTC. Its protein product is CASSLPDGVGNKNIQYF. The full variable domain, its missing parts supplied by reference TRBV28 and TRBJ2-4, is DVKVTQSSRYLVKRTGEKVFLECVQDMDHENMFWYRQDPGLGLRLIYFSYDVKMKEKGDIPEGYSVSREKKERFSLILESASTNQTSMYLCASSLPDGVGNKNIQYFGAGTRLSVL.

The genes are TRBV6-6 and TRBJ2-7; the match to TRBD1 covers 9 bases. Germline V CDR1 and CDR2: MNHNY, SVGAGI (reference sequence). The CDR3 has 13 amino acids. Trimming at V came to 8 bases and at J to 6 bases, leaving 8 bases not matched to a gene. The CDR3 DNA sequence: TGTGCCAGCGACAACAGGGGGCAAGGCGAGCAGTACTTC. It encodes CASDNRGQGEQYF.

The genes are TRBV7-9 and TRBJ1-4, with D hard to call. V lost 1 base to trimming and J lost 7 bases, with 16 bases between them. This CDR3 has 16 residues. Germline lookup yields CDR1 SEHNR and CDR2 FQNEAQ (reference sequence). DNA for the CDR3: TGTGCCAGCAGCTTAGTGCCAAATAGCCGGGGTGAAAAACTGTTTTTT. Its translation is CASSLVPNSRGEKLFF.

The chain links TRBV5-1 to TRBJ2-2, with TRBD1 identical over 9 bases. The ends lost 4 bases at V and 5 bases at J; junction bases unmatched: 3. CDR3 size: 14 residues. Germline CDR1 reads SGHRS; CDR2 reads YFSETQ. CDR3 residues: CASSKTGGTGELFF. The CDR3 region has the DNA TGCGCCAGCAGCAAGACAGGGGGGACCGGGGAGCTGTTTTTT.

The chain links TRBV4-2 to TRBJ1-1; 9 bases match TRBD1. Losses at the gene ends were 4 bases for V and 4 bases for J; bases not matched to a gene: 13. Germline V CDR1 and CDR2: LGHNA, YNFKEQ. The CDR3 is 17 residues long. The CDR3 spells CASSRERWDRDPTEAFF. In DNA form, the CDR3 reads TGTGCCAGCAGCCGAGAAAGATGGGACAGGGATCCCACTGAAGCTTTCTTT.

This sequence joins TRBV3-1 (or the pseudogene TRBV3-2) and TRBJ1-1, with TRBD1 as a possible D gene (5 bases). CDR1 is LGHDT and CDR2 is YNNKEL in the germline V gene (reference sequence). V gave up 8 bases and J gave up 0 bases, with 16 bases separating them. This CDR3 contains 15 residues. The CDR3 DNA reads TGTGCCAGCTCAATCGGGGGTCAGCTGAACACTGAAGCTTTCTTT. It specifies CASSIGGQLNTEAFF.

The CDR3 region is CASSHGGTGYYGYTF. The DNA for the CDR3 is TGTGCCAGCAGCCATGGGGGGACAGGCTACTATGGCTACACCTTC. This chain uses TRBV28 with TRBJ1-2; 8 positions agree with TRBD1. Germline-derived CDR1 and CDR2 are MDHEN and SYDVKM. V gave up 6 bases and J gave up 3 bases; unmatched junction bases: 9. This CDR3 is built from 15 residues.

This clone was seen more than once but under ten times. The rearrangement uses TRBV30 and TRBJ2-1; 10 nucleotides match TRBD2. The CDR3 extends over 14 amino acids. V trimming: 3 bases; J trimming: 7 bases; junction bases outside the gene matches: 6. Germline V gene sequence: CDR1 GTSNPN, CDR2 SVGIG (reference sequence). DNA of the CDR3: TGTGCCTGGAGCTGGCTAGCGGGGGTAAATGAGCAGTTCTTC. It codes for CAWSWLAGVNEQFF.

J is TRBJ1-2 and V is TRBV2; maybe TRBD1 (5 bases). The CDR3 has 14 amino acids. Germline-derived CDR1 and CDR2 are SNHLY and FYNNEI. Trimming cost V 4 bases and J 4 bases, with 13 bases left between them. CDR3 in amino acids: CASSGGSRAYGYTF. CDR3 nucleotides: TGTGCCAGCAGTGGGGGCAGCAGGGCCTATGGCTACACCTTC.

The chain recombines TRBV11-3 with TRBJ2-1, with a weak D call TRBD2 (5 bases). CDR1 is SGHNT, CDR2 YENEEA, per germline. The CDR3 runs 17 residues. V was cut by 0 bases and J by 0 bases, with 12 bases left in between. CDR3 bases: TGTGCCAGCAGCTTAGATACCGGGGTTAGCTCCTACAATGAGCAGTTCTTC. This gives the protein CASSLDTGVSSYNEQFF.